This T cell receptor beta chain was recovered during a study of blood T cell repertoires in COVID-19. Study summary: Samples came from the United States, Italy and Spain, spanning acute and convalescent COVID-19. The analysed material was cDNA or gDNA that came from T cells, B-cell-depleted T cells, or PBMCs.

In the source study's methods: Estimation of nucleated cell counts relied on the amplification of reference gene primers. Clones were sequenced by immunoSEQ multiplex PCR, and TCRdb holds only the in-frame ones, with some missing. The DNA was the basis for D and trimming; V, J and clone size are from that table. The sample shows 150,000 or so clones, 88% of them seen only once. To note about this clone: The junction differs from germline at one of its ends, possibly a read error.

The specimen was peripheral blood. The receptor was isolated from a man aged 50-59 years with acute or convalescent COVID-19.

The CDR3 DNA sequence: TGTGCCAGCAGCCCCCGGGACTCCTCCCACGAGCAGTACTTC. As protein: CASSPRDSSHEQYF. J is TRBJ2-7 and V is TRBV3-1 (or the pseudogene TRBV3-2), with D maybe TRBD2 (6 bases). The V gene's germline CDR1 is LGHDT and CDR2 YNNKEL (reference sequence). The CDR3 is 14 residues long.